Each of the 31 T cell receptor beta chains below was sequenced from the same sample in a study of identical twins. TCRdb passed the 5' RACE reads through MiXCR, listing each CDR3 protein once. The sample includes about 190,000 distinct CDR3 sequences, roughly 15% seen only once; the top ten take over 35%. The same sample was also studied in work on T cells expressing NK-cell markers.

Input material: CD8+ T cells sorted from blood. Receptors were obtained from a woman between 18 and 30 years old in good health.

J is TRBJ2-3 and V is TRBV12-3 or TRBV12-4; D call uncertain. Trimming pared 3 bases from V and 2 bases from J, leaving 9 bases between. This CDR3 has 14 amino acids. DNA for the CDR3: TGTGCCAGCAGTTTTAGTAGTGCCACAGATACGCAGTATTTT. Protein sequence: CASSFSSATDTQYF.

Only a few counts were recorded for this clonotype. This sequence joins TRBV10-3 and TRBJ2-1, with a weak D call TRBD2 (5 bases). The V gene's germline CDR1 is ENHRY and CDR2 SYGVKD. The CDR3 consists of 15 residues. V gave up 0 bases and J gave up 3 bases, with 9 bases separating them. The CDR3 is CAISESEGIYNEQFF. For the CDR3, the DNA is TGTGCCATCAGTGAGTCAGAGGGAATCTACAATGAGCAGTTCTTC.

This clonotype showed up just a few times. DNA of the CDR3: TGTGCCAGCAGCCCCAGGGGAATAGGACAGAACACTGAAGCTTTCTTT. Protein: CASSPRGIGQNTEAFF. The chain carries TRBV9 and TRBJ1-1; the D gene is possibly TRBD1 (6 bases). Germline CDR1 and CDR2: SGDLS and YYNGEE. The V gene lost 4 bases and the J gene lost 1 base, with 17 bases spanning the gap. There are 16 residues in the CDR3.

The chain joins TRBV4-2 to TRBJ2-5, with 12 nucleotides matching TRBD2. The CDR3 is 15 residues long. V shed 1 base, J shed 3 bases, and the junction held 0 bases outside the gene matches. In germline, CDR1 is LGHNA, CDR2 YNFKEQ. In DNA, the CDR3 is TGTGCCAGCAGCCAAGGACTAGCGGGGGAAGAGACCCAGTACTTC. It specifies CASSQGLAGEETQYF.

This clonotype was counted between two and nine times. CDR3 sequence reads: CASSFEGGYGYTF. In nucleotides, the CDR3 is TGCGCCAGCAGCTTCGAGGGAGGCTATGGCTACACCTTC. The chain links TRBV5-1 to TRBJ1-2; no firm D call. The germline V and J ends were trimmed by 2 bases and 4 bases, with 9 bases remaining between them. The germline V gene has CDR1 SGHRS and CDR2 YFSETQ. CDR3 length: 13 residues.

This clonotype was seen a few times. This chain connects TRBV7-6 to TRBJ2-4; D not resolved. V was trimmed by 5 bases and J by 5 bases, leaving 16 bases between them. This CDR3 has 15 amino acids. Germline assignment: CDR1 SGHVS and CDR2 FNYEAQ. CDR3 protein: CASSPRWGPENIQYF. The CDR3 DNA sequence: TGTGCCAGCAGCCCTCGGTGGGGTCCCGAAAACATTCAGTACTTC.

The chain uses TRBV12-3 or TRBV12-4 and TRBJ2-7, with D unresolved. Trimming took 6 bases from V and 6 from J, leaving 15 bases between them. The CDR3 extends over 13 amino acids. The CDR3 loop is CASRLGRILEQYF. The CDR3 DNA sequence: TGTGCCAGCAGGCTAGGACGAATACTCGAGCAGTACTTC.

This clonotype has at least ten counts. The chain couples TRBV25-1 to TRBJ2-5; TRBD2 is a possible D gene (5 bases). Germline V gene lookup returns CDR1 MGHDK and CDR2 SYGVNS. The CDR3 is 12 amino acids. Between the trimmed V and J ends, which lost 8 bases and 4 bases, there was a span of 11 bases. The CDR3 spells CASALAGETQYF. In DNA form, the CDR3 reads TGTGCCAGCGCCTTGGCGGGAGAGACCCAGTACTTC.

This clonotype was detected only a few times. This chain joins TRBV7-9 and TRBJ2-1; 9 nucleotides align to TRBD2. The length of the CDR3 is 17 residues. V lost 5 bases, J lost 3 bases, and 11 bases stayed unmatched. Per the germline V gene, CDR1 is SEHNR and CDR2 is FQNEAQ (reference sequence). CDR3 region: CASSPQRGEVSYNEQFF. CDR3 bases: TGTGCCAGCAGCCCCCAGCGGGGGGAGGTTAGCTACAATGAGCAGTTCTTC. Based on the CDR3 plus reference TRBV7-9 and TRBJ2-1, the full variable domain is DTGVSQNPRHKITKRGQNVTFRCDPISEHNRLYWYRQTLGQGPEFLTYFQNEAQLEKSRLLSDRFSAERPKGSFSTLEIQRTEQGDSAMYLCASSPQRGEVSYNEQFFGPGTRLTVL.

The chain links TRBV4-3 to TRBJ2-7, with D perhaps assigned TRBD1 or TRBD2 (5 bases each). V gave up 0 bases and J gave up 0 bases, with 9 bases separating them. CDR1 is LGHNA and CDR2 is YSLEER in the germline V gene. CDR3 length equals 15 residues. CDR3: CASSQDWGSSYEQYF. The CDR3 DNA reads TGCGCCAGCAGCCAAGATTGGGGGTCCTCCTACGAGCAGTACTTC.

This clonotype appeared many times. Written as DNA, the CDR3 is TGCGCCAGCAGCCCCCTGGGCCAACTACGCCCCTCGAACACCGGGGAGCTGTTTTTT. This sequence encodes CASSPLGQLRPSNTGELFF. V is TRBV4-3 and J is TRBJ2-2; no clear D gene. This CDR3 region has 19 residues. The V gene's germline CDR1 is LGHNA and CDR2 YSLEER. The V end lost 4 bases, the J end lost 0 bases, and 21 bases lay between the germline ends.

CDR3 coding DNA: TGTGCCAGCAGCTCGGAAAGCTCCTACGAGCAGTACTTC. Translated, it gives CASSSESSYEQYF. V usage is TRBV5-4 and J usage is TRBJ2-7; unclear D gene. V lost 3 bases and J 0 bases, leaving 7 bases between the germline ends. Per germline, CDR1 SGHNT and CDR2 YYREEE (reference sequence). The CDR3 sequence is 13 residues long.

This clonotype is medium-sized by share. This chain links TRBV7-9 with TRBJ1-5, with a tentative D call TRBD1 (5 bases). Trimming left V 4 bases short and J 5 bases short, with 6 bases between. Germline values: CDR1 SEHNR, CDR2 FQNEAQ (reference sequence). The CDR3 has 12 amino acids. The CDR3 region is CASSWDDQPQHF. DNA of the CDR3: TGTGCCAGCAGCTGGGACGATCAGCCCCAGCATTTT.

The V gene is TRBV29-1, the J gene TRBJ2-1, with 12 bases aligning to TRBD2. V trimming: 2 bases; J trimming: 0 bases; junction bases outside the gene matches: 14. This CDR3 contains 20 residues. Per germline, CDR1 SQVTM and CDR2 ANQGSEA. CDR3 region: CSVELRGLAGLQSSYNEQFF. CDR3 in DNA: TGCAGCGTTGAACTGAGGGGACTAGCGGGTCTCCAGAGCTCCTACAATGAGCAGTTCTTC.

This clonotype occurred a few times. The CDR3 loop reads CASSSNYGQGGTATQYF. CDR3 DNA sequence: TGTGCCAGCAGCTCGAATTACGGACAGGGAGGGACGGCTACGCAGTATTTT. The V and J genes are TRBV5-4 and TRBJ2-3, with D possibly TRBD1 on 8 matching bases. Trimming left V 3 bases short and J 8 bases short, with 25 bases between. This CDR3 spans 17 amino acids. Looked up from germline, CDR1 is SGHNT and CDR2 is YYREEE (reference sequence).

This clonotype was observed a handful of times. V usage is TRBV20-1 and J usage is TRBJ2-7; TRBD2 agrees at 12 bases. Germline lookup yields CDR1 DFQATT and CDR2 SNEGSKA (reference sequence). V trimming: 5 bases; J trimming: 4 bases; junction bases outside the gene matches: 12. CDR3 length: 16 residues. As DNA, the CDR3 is TGCAGTGCTCTATCTAGCTCTAGCGGGAGGGGGTACGAGCAGTACTTC. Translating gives CSALSSSSGRGYEQYF.

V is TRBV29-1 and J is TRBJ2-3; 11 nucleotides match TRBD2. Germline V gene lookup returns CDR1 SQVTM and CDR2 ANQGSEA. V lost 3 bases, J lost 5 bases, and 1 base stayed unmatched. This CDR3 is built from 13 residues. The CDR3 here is CSVDGLAGDTQYF. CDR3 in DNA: TGCAGCGTTGATGGACTAGCGGGAGATACGCAGTATTTT.

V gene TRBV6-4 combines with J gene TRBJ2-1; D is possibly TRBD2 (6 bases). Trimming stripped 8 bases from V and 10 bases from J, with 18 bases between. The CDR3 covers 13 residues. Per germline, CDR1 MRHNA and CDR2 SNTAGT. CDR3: CASGAMGGREQFF. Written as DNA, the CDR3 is TGTGCCAGCGGGGCGATGGGGGGAAGGGAGCAGTTCTTC.

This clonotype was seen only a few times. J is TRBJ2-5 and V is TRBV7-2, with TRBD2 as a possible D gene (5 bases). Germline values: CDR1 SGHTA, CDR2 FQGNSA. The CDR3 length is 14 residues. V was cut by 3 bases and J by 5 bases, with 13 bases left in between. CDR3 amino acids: CASSFYGVYETQYF. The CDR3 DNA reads TGTGCCAGCAGCTTTTACGGGGTGTATGAGACCCAGTACTTC.

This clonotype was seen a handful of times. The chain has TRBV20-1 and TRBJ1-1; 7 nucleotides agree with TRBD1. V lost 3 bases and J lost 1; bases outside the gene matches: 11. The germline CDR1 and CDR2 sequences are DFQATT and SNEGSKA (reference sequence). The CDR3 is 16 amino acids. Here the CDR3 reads CSASDRVGMTNTEAFF. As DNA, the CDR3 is TGCAGTGCTAGCGACAGGGTAGGCATGACGAACACTGAAGCTTTCTTT.

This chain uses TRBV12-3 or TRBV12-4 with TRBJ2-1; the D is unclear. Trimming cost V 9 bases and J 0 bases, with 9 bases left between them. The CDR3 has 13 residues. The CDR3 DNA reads TGTGCCAGTACGCCTAGCTCCTACAATGAGCAGTTCTTC. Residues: CASTPSSYNEQFF.

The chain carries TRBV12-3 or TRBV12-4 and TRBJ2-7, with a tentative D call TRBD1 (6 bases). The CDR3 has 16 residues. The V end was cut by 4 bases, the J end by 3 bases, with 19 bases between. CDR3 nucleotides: TGTGCCAGCAGTTCTGACCCAGGGGTATGGGACTACGAGCAGTACTTC. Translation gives CASSSDPGVWDYEQYF.

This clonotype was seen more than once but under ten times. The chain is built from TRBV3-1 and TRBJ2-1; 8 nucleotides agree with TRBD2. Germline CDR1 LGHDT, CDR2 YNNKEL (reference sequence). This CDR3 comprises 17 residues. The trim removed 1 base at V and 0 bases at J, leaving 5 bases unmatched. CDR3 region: CASSQVTAGGSYNEQFF. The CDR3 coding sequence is TGTGCCAGCAGCCAAGTAACGGCGGGGGGCTCCTACAATGAGCAGTTCTTC.

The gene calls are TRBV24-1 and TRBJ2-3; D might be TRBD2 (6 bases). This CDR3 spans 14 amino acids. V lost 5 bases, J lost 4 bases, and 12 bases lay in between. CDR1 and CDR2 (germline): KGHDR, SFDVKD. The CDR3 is CATSAGLYADTQYF. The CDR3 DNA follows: TGTGCCACCAGTGCAGGACTATACGCAGATACGCAGTATTTT.

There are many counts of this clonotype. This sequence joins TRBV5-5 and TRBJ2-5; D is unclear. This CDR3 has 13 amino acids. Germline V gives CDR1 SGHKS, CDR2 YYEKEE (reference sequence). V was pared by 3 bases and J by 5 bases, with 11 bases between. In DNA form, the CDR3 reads TGTGCCAGCAGCTCAAGAGACCTGGAGACCCAGTACTTC. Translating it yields CASSSRDLETQYF.

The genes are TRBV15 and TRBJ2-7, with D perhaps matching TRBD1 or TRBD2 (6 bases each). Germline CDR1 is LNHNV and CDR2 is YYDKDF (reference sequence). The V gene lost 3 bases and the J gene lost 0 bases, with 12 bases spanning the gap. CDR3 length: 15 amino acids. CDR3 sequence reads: CATSSIGGNSYEQYF. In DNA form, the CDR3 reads TGTGCCACCAGCAGTATAGGGGGGAACTCCTACGAGCAGTACTTC. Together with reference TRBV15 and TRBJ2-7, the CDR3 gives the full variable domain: DAMVIQNPRYQVTQFGKPVTLSCSQTLNHNVMYWYQQKSSQAPKLLFHYYDKDFNNEADTPDNFQSRRPNTSFCFLDIRSPGLGDTAMYLCATSSIGGNSYEQYFGPGTRLTVT.

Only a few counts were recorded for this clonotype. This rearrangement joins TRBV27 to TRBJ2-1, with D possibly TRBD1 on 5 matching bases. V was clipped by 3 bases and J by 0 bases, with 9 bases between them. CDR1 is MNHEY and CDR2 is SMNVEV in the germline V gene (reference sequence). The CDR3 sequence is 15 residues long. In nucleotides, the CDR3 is TGTGCCAGCAGTTTTTTAAGGGGCTCCTACAATGAGCAGTTCTTC. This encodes CASSFLRGSYNEQFF.

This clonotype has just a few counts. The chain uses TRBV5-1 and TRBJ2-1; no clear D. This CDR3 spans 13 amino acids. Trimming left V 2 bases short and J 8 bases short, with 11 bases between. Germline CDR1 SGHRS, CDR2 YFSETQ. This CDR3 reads CASSLRWVDEQFF. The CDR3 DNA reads TGCGCCAGCAGCTTACGGTGGGTGGATGAGCAGTTCTTC.

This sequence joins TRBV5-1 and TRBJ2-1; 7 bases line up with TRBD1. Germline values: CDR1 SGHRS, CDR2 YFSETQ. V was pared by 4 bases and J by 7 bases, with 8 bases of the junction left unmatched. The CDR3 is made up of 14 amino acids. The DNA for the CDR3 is TGCGCCAGCAGCCCCCCGAACAGGGGAAATGAGCAGTTCTTC. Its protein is CASSPPNRGNEQFF.

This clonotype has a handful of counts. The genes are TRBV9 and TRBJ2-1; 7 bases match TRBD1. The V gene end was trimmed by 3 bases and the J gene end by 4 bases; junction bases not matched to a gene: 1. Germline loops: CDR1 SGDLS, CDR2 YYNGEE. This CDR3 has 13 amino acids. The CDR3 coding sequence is TGTGCCAGCAGCGGGGACAGATACAATGAGCAGTTCTTC. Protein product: CASSGDRYNEQFF.

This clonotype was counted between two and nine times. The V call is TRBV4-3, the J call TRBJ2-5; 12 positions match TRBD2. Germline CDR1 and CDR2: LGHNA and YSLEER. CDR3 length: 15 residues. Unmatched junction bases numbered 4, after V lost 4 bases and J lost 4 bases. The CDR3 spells CASSRTSGVRETQYF. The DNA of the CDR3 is TGCGCCAGCAGCCGGACTAGCGGGGTCCGAGAGACCCAGTACTTC.